Sequencing of this T cell receptor (beta chain) was carried out in a study of cytomegalovirus exposure and HLA in healthy donors. Overall study findings and caveats: The study carried out a later analysis of TCR beta sequences. It associated some 17,000 of them with specific HLA alleles at a false discovery rate of 0.05.

The PCR was carried out with 60 Vbeta primers and 13 Jbeta primers. The data were produced by immunoSEQ multiplex PCR, yet TCRdb's version contains in-frame clones alone and is incomplete. The sample lists 200,000 to 250,000 clones, roughly 75% occurring once. Comment on this clone: The antigen remains unidentified.

The source is a woman aged 25 to 39 in good health and CMV-seronegative. The sequenced sample consisted of PBMCs.

CDR3 sequence (DNA): TGTGCCAGCAGCTTACGTGGTGCTAGCGGACTTTACGAGCAGTACTTC. Translated, it gives CASSLRGASGLYEQYF. V and J are TRBV7-6 and TRBJ2-7; 7 nucleotides align to TRBD2. The CDR3 consists of 16 residues. Germline CDR1 is SGHVS and CDR2 is FNYEAQ. J lost 4 bases, V lost 2 bases, and 11 bases had no gene match.